The text below deals with one T cell receptor beta chain. This entry belongs to a study of cytomegalovirus exposure and HLA in healthy donors. Primers included in the PCR were 60 Vbeta and 13 Jbeta primers. Clones were sequenced by immunoSEQ multiplex PCR, and TCRdb holds only the in-frame ones, with some missing. Of around 150,000 clones in the sample, about 65% were seen once. Germline V gene data show CDR1 as MNHNS and CDR2 as SASEGT. The CDR3 loop spans 12 amino acids. Trimming stripped 8 bases from V and 2 bases from J, with 9 bases between. The receptor's source is a woman aged 25 to 45 in good health and CMV-seronegative. The sequenced material came from PBMCs. The chain links TRBV6-1 to TRBJ2-5; a possible D gene is TRBD1 (5 bases). CDR3 residues: CASSTVQETQYF. In nucleotides, the CDR3 is TGTGCCAGCTCGACAGTTCAAGAGACCCAGTACTTC.